Below, 4 T cell receptor beta chains from the same sample are listed, as sequenced in a study of cytomegalovirus exposure and HLA in healthy donors. The PCR employed 60 Vbeta primers together with 13 Jbeta primers. Clones were read by immunoSEQ multiplex PCR, and TCRdb kept only the in-frame ones, dropping some. Of about 180,000 clones listed, approximately 80% are singletons. Material for sequencing was PBMCs. The receptors come from a girl under 18 in good health and CMV-seropositive.

The chain joins TRBV10-2 to TRBJ1-2, with D perhaps matching TRBD1 (6 bases). This CDR3 region has 11 residues. V gave up 9 bases and J gave up 2 bases, with 7 bases separating them. Germline V gene lookup returns CDR1 WSHSY and CDR2 SAAADI. CDR3 region: CASQGNYGYTF. As DNA, the CDR3 is TGCGCCAGTCAGGGGAACTATGGCTACACCTTC.

This clone was detected once. The V gene is TRBV7-2, the J gene TRBJ1-1; the D is unclear. The CDR3 has 13 amino acids. Per germline, CDR1 SGHTA and CDR2 FQGNSA. With 2 bases removed from V and 10 bases from J, the gap between germline ends came to 14 bases. This chain's CDR3 is CASSLNRGSGAFF. Here the CDR3 DNA reads TGTGCCAGCAGCTTAAACCGAGGGAGTGGAGCTTTCTTT.

This clone appeared a few times. The chain recombines TRBV6-6 with TRBJ2-5; D is unclear. Germline CDR1 MNHNY, CDR2 SVGAGI (reference sequence). Trimming shortened V by 5 bases and J by 5 bases, and 12 bases separated the two germline ends. The CDR3 extends over 13 amino acids. CDR3 sequence (DNA): TGTGCCAGCAGTGGCCCAGAGAGGGAGACCCAGTACTTC. Protein product: CASSGPERETQYF.

This clone appeared a few times. This chain uses TRBV6-5 with TRBJ1-2, with 7 bases fitting TRBD1. CDR3 length: 14 residues. Germline trimming cut 6 bases from V and 1 base from J; bases unmatched to any gene: 5. Germline V gene lookup returns CDR1 MNHEY and CDR2 SVGAGI. CDR3 coding DNA: TGTGCCAGCAGCCGGGGACAGTTTAACTATGGCTACACCTTC. Its translation is CASSRGQFNYGYTF.